One sample yielded the 21 T cell receptor beta chains listed below, sequenced in a study of blood T cell repertoires in COVID-19. Data came from immunoSEQ multiplex PCR; TCRdb stores just in-frame clones and leaves some out. The repertoire holds about 140,000 clones, under 90% seen once, with about 5.8% in the top ten. Material for sequencing was peripheral blood. The receptors here all came from a human donor in a cohort sampled during active COVID-19.

The J gene is TRBJ1-2, the V gene TRBV11-1; possibly TRBD1 for D (6 bases). Germline CDR1 reads SGHAT; CDR2 reads FQDESV (reference sequence). Trimming took 5 bases from V and 0 from J, leaving 13 bases between them. This CDR3 is built from 15 residues. The CDR3 coding sequence is TGTGCCAGCAGCCAAAGACAGGAAACTAACTATGGCTACACCTTC. Translation gives CASSQRQETNYGYTF.

This chain connects TRBV15 to TRBJ2-3; D possibly corresponds to TRBD1 (5 bases). The CDR3 covers 16 residues. Germline assignment: CDR1 LNHNV and CDR2 YYDKDF (reference sequence). Trimming took 0 bases from V and 3 from J, leaving 13 bases between them. CDR3: CATSRDRPGRTDTQYF. The CDR3 nucleotides are TGTGCCACCAGCAGAGATCGGCCAGGGCGAACAGATACGCAGTATTTT.

The chain recombines TRBV3-1 (or the pseudogene TRBV3-2) with TRBJ1-1, with a weak D call TRBD1 (6 bases). Germline V gives CDR1 LGHDT, CDR2 YNNKEL (reference sequence). Trimming shortened V by 7 bases and J by 4 bases, and 16 bases separated the two germline ends. The CDR3 covers 14 residues. The CDR3 region has the DNA TGTGCCAGCACGTCACAGGGAATCGGCACTGAAGCTTTCTTT. Translating it yields CASTSQGIGTEAFF.

The rearrangement uses TRBV6-5 and TRBJ2-2; 10 nucleotides align to TRBD1. In germline, CDR1 is MNHEY, CDR2 SVGAGI. V shed 4 bases and J 0 bases; nucleotides not matched to a gene: 2. The CDR3 runs 16 residues. CDR3 in DNA: TGTGCCAGCAGTTGGGGACAGGGGCCGAACACCGGGGAGCTGTTTTTT. It specifies CASSWGQGPNTGELFF.

V and J are TRBV2 and TRBJ2-7, with TRBD1 matching 8 bases. The germline CDR1 and CDR2 sequences are SNHLY and FYNNEI. J lost 3 bases, V lost 5 bases, and 9 bases had no gene match. This CDR3 is 15 amino acids long. The CDR3 loop is CASSLDRGLNYEQYF. The CDR3 coding sequence is TGTGCCAGCAGTTTAGACAGGGGACTCAACTACGAGCAGTACTTC.

The V gene is TRBV5-1, the J gene TRBJ1-1, with 9 bases lining up with TRBD1. The V gene's germline CDR1 is SGHRS and CDR2 YFSETQ. The J segment lost 0 bases and the V segment lost 5 bases, leaving 8 bases of the junction unmatched. The length of the CDR3 is 16 residues. This CDR3 is CASSPGQGAMNTEAFF. CDR3 in DNA: TGCGCCAGCAGTCCGGGACAGGGAGCCATGAACACTGAAGCTTTCTTT.

For the CDR3, the DNA is TGTGCCGTTCAGGGGTTGGCCACTGAAGCTTTCTTT. Translation: CAVQGLATEAFF. The rearrangement links TRBV6-5 to TRBJ1-1, with a tentative D call TRBD1 (6 bases). Trimming removed 11 bases at V and 4 bases at J, with 14 bases between. This CDR3 region has 12 residues. Germline lookup yields CDR1 MNHEY and CDR2 SVGAGI.

The rearrangement joins TRBV23-1 to TRBJ2-7, with D perhaps TRBD1 (6 bases). TRBV23-1 is classed as an ORF, of uncertain function. The CDR3 runs to 15 residues. The germline V and J ends were trimmed by 3 bases and 2 bases, with 14 bases remaining between them. CDR3 region: CASSHGTQIPYEQYF. The CDR3 DNA sequence: TGCGCCAGCAGTCACGGGACACAGATCCCCTACGAGCAGTACTTC.

The chain has TRBV21-1 and TRBJ1-1; the tabulated D call, TRBD1, remains unverified against the DNA. TRBV21-1 is given as a pseudogene. The CDR3 sequence is 14 residues long. The CDR3 DNA reads TGTGCCAGCAGCAAACTGGGCAGCAACACTGAAGCTTTCTTT. Its translation is CASSKLGSNTEAFF.

This chain connects TRBV10-3 to TRBJ2-5; 11 bases align to TRBD2. V dropped 3 bases and J dropped 4; count of bases not matched to a gene: 4. The CDR3 contains 15 residues. Germline CDR1 and CDR2: ENHRY and SYGVKD. CDR3 nucleotide sequence: TGTGCCATCAGTGACCGGCTAGCGGGGGGAGAGACCCAGTACTTC. Residues: CAISDRLAGGETQYF.

This clone has more than one count but fewer than ten. The V gene is TRBV11-2, the J gene TRBJ1-3, with D hard to call. Trimming cost V 1 base and J 8 bases, with 9 bases left between them. CDR1 and CDR2 from the germline V gene are SGHAT and FQNNGV. The CDR3 totals 13 residues. The DNA for the CDR3 is TGTGCCAGCAGCTTAGGACTTCTCTACACCATATATTTT. Protein: CASSLGLLYTIYF.

The genes are TRBV27 and TRBJ2-7; 11 bases align to TRBD2. Trimming removed 1 base from V and 5 bases from J; junction bases left unmatched: 4. This CDR3 has 15 residues. Per the germline V gene, CDR1 is MNHEY and CDR2 is SMNVEV (reference sequence). Here the CDR3 DNA reads TGTGCCAGCAGTTTATTAGCGGGGGGGCCCCACGAGCAGTACTTC. Protein: CASSLLAGGPHEQYF.

This clone was seen once. This chain connects TRBV7-9 to TRBJ1-6; 8 nucleotides agree with TRBD1. V trimming: 7 bases; J trimming: 7 bases; junction bases outside the gene matches: 18. The CDR3 covers 18 residues. Per germline, CDR1 SEHNR and CDR2 FQNEAQ (reference sequence). The CDR3, as DNA: TGTGCCAGCACCGTCCGAGGCACAGGGGGAAAAGCAAATTCACCCCTCCACTTT. Translating it yields CASTVRGTGGKANSPLHF.

This chain connects TRBV30 to TRBJ2-2; D is perhaps TRBD1 (5 bases). In germline, CDR1 is GTSNPN, CDR2 SVGIG (reference sequence). V lost 1 base, J lost 5 bases, and 8 bases lay in between. The CDR3 consists of 13 residues. The CDR3 region is CAWSGGLTGELFF. The CDR3 nucleotides are TGTGCCTGGAGTGGGGGCTTAACCGGGGAGCTGTTTTTT.

V usage is TRBV7-3 and J usage is TRBJ1-1, with D unclear. Trimming took 8 bases from V and 5 from J, leaving 24 bases between them. There are 16 residues in the CDR3. Germline CDR1 reads SGHTA; CDR2 reads FQGTGA. The CDR3 region has the DNA TGTGCCAGCGGCACTAGAAGGCGGCCCCTGGGGACTGAAGCTTTCTTT. It encodes CASGTRRRPLGTEAFF.

The J gene is TRBJ2-2, the V gene TRBV6-5, with 7 bases that match TRBD1. The CDR3 extends over 14 amino acids. The germline V gene encodes CDR1 MNHEY and CDR2 SVGAGI. The V segment lost 6 bases and the J segment 3 bases; nucleotides outside the gene matches: 4. CDR3 amino acids: CASRGDSDTGELFF. Written as DNA, the CDR3 is TGTGCCAGCAGAGGGGACAGCGACACCGGGGAGCTGTTTTTT.

The rearrangement links TRBV7-3 to TRBJ2-3; D gene uncertain. The CDR3 is 13 amino acids. V dropped 2 bases and J dropped 4 bases, with 7 bases sitting between them. Germline V gene lookup returns CDR1 SGHTA and CDR2 FQGTGA. The CDR3 loop reads CASSLGPPDTQYF. In nucleotides, the CDR3 is TGTGCCAGCAGCTTAGGGCCGCCAGATACGCAGTATTTT.

The chain uses TRBV5-1 and TRBJ1-2; 12 bases line up with TRBD1. The V and J ends lost 0 bases and 0 bases, in that order; junction bases with no gene match: 0. Germline-derived CDR1 and CDR2 are SGHRS and YFSETQ. This CDR3 is 16 amino acids long. The CDR3 bases are TGCGCCAGCAGCTTGGGGGACAGGGGGCCTAACTATGGCTACACCTTC. This encodes CASSLGDRGPNYGYTF.

The rearrangement joins TRBV3-1 (or the pseudogene TRBV3-2) to TRBJ1-5, with unresolved D. The CDR3 consists of 17 residues. Germline-derived CDR1 and CDR2 are LGHDT and YNNKEL (reference sequence). With 1 base removed from V and 6 bases from J, the gap between germline ends came to 19 bases. CDR3: CASSQAQEAGRCQPQHF. In DNA, the CDR3 is TGTGCCAGCAGCCAAGCTCAGGAGGCAGGTAGGTGTCAGCCCCAGCATTTT.

The chain has TRBV28 and TRBJ1-1; D ambiguous. The germline V and J ends were trimmed by 7 bases and 0 bases, with 15 bases remaining between them. This CDR3 has 15 residues. In germline, CDR1 is MDHEN, CDR2 SYDVKM. CDR3 DNA: TGTGCCAGCACCCCCGGTGGGCGGGTGAACACTGAAGCTTTCTTT. Translating gives CASTPGGRVNTEAFF.

V is TRBV4-1 and J is TRBJ2-5, with a tentative D call TRBD1 (5 bases). Trimming removed 0 bases from V and 5 bases from J, with 13 bases in between. Germline CDR1 is MGHRA and CDR2 is YSYEKL. The CDR3 is made up of 15 amino acids. The CDR3 here is CASSQESAKGETQYF. The CDR3 nucleotides are TGCGCCAGCAGCCAAGAATCAGCGAAGGGGGAGACCCAGTACTTC.